The clone carrying this T cell receptor beta chain has more than one count but fewer than ten. The germline V gene has CDR1 SGHNT and CDR2 YENEEA. V was cut by 5 bases and J by 6 bases, with 19 bases left in between. There are 16 residues in the CDR3. Survey-level immunoSEQ sequencing profiled the TCR beta repertoire. This table comes from immunoSEQ multiplex PCR, and its TCRdb copy is limited to in-frame clones, with some not included. Of under 90,000 clones listed, 90% to 95% are singletons. The material sequenced was PBMCs. The TCR comes from a middle-aged man with rheumatoid arthritis. The J gene is TRBJ2-2, the V gene TRBV11-3; D tentatively reads TRBD1 or TRBD2 (6 bases each). CDR3: CASSHVRGARAGELFF. CDR3 sequence (DNA): TGTGCCAGCAGCCACGTAAGGGGGGCTCGGGCCGGGGAGCTGTTTTTT.